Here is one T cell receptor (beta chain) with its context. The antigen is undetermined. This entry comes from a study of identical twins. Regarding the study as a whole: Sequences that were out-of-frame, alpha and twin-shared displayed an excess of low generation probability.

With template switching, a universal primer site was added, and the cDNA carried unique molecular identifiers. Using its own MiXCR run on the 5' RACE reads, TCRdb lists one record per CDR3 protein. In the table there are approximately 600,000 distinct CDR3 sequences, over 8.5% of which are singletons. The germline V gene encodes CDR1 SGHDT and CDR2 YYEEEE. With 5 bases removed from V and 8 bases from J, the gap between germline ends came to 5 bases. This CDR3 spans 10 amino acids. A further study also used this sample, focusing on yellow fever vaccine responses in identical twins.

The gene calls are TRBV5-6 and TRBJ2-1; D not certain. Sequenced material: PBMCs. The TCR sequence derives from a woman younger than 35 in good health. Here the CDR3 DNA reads TGTGCCAGCAGTGGGTATGAGCAGTTCTTC. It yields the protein CASSGYEQFF.